This TCR beta chain was recorded in a study of cytomegalovirus exposure and HLA in healthy donors. 60 Vbeta and 13 Jbeta primers were used in PCR. Sequenced by immunoSEQ multiplex PCR; TCRdb stores in-frame clones only, minus some. The table records about 95,000 clones, around 73% of them present only once. The CDR3 extends over 16 amino acids. The V and J ends lost 0 bases and 10 bases, in that order; junction bases with no gene match: 11. CDR1 SGDLS and CDR2 YYNGEE come from the germline V gene. Study observations and caveats: Most TCR sequences showed up rarely, but some public TCRs showed up in many donors.

Comments on this clone: Its antigen is unidentified.

Sequencing was carried out using PBMCs. The rearrangement links TRBV9 to TRBJ1-1; 11 nucleotides line up with TRBD1. The source of this sequence is a woman aged 40 to 50 in good health and CMV-seropositive. In DNA, the CDR3 is TGTGCCAGCAGCGTAGATCCAGGACAGGGGGCAGACCGAGCTTTCTTT. Protein: CASSVDPGQGADRAFF.